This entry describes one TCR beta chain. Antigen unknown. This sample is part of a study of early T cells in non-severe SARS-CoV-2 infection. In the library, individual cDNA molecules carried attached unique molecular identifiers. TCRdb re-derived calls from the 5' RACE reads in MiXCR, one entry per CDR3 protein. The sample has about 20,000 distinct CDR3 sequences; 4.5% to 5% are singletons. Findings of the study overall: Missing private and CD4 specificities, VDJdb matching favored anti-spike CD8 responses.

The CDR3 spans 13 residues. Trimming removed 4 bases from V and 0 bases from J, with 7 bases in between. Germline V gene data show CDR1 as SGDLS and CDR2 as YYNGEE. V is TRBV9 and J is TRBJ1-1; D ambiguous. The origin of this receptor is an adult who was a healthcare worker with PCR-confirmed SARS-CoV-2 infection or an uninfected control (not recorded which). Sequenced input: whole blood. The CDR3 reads CASSQGMNTEAFF. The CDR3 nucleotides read TGTGCCAGCAGCCAAGGCATGAACACTGAAGCTTTCTTT.